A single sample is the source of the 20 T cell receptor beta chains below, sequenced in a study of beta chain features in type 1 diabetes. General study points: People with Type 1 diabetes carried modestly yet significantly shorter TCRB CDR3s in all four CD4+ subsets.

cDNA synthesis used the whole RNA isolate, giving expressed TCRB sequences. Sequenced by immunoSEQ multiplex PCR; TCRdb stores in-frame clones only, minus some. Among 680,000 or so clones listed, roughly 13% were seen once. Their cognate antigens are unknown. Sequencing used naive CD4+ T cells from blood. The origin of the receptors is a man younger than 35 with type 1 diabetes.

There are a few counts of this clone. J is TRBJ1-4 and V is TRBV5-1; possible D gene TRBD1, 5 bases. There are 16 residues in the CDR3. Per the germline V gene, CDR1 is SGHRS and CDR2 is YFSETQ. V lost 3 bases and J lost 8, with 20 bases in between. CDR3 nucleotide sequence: TGCGCCAGCAGCTGGATCCTCGGGACCCCAGGCGAAAAACTGTTTTTT. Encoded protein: CASSWILGTPGEKLFF.

The CDR3 loop reads CATSREAGRNNYEQYF. The CDR3 coding sequence is TGTGCCACCAGCAGAGAAGCGGGACGGAATAACTACGAGCAGTACTTC. The chain is built from TRBV15 and TRBJ2-7; 7 nucleotides agree with TRBD2. CDR3 length: 16 amino acids. The germline V gene encodes CDR1 LNHNV and CDR2 YYDKDF (reference sequence). Germline trimming cut 0 bases from V and 3 bases from J; bases unmatched to any gene: 8.

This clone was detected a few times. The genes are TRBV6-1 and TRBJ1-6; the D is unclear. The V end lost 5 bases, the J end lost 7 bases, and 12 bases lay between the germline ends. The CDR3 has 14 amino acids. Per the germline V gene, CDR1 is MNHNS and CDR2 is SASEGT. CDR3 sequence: CASSTWTGNSPLHF. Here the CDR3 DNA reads TGTGCCAGCAGTACCTGGACGGGAAATTCACCCCTCCACTTT.

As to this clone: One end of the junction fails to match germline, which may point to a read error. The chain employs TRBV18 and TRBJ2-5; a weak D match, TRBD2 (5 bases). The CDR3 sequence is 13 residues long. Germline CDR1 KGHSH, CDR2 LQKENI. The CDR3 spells CASLPREQETQYF. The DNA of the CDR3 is TGTGCCAGCTTACCAAGGGAGCAAGAGACCCAGTACTTC.

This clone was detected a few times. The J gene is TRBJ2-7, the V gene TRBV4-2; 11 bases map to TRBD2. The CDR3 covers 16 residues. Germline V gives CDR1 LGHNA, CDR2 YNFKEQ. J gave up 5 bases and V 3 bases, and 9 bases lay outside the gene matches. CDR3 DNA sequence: TGTGCCAGCAGCCAGCCCCCGGGACTAGCGGTTCACGAGCAGTACTTC. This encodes CASSQPPGLAVHEQYF.

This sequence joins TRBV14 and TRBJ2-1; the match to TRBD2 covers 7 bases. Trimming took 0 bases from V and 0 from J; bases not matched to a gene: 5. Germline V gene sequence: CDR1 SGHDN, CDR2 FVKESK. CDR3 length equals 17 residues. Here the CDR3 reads CASSQEGRASSYNEQFF. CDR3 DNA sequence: TGTGCCAGCAGCCAAGAAGGGAGGGCGAGCTCCTACAATGAGCAGTTCTTC. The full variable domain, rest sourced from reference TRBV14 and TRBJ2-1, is EAGVTQFPSHSVIEKGQTVTLRCDPISGHDNLYWYRRVMGKEIKFLLHFVKESKQDESGMPNNRFLAERTGGTYSTLKVQPAELEDSGVYFCASSQEGRASSYNEQFFGPGTRLTVL.

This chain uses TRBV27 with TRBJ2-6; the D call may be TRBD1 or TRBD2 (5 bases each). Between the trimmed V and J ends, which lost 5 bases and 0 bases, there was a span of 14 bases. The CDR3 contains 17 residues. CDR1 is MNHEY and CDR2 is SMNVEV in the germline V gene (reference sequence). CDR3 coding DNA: TGTGCCAGCAGTCCTCCGGGACCGCGCTCTGGGGCCAACGTCCTGACTTTC. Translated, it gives CASSPPGPRSGANVLTF.

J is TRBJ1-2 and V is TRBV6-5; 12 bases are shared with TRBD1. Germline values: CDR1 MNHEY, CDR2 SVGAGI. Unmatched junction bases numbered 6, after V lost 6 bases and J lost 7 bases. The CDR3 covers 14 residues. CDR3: CASSLGTGGGGYTF. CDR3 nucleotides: TGTGCCAGCAGCCTCGGGACAGGGGGCGGTGGCTACACCTTC.

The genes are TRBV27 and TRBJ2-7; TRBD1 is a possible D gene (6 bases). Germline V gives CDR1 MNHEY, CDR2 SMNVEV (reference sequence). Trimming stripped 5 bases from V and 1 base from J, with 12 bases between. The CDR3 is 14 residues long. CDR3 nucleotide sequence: TGTGCCAGCAGTGCCTACAGGGATTCCTACGAGCAGTACTTC. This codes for CASSAYRDSYEQYF.

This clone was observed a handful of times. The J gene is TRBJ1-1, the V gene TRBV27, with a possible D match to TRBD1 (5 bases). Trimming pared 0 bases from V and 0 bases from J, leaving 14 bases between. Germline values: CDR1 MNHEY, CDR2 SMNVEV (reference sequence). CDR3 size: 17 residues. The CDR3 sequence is CASSLSGREPMNTEAFF. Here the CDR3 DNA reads TGTGCCAGCAGTTTATCCGGCAGGGAACCAATGAACACTGAAGCTTTCTTT.

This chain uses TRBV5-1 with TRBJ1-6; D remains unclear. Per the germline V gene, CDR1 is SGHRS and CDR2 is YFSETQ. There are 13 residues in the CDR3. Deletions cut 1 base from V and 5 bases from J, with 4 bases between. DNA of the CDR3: TGCGCCAGCAGCTTGACAGATAATTCACCCCTCCACTTT. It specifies CASSLTDNSPLHF.

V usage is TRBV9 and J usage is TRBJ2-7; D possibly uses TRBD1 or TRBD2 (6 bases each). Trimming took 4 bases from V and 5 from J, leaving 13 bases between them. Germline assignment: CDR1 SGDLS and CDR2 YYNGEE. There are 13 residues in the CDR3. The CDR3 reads CASSQEGDHEQYF. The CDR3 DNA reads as TGTGCCAGCAGCCAGGAGGGGGACCACGAGCAGTACTTC.

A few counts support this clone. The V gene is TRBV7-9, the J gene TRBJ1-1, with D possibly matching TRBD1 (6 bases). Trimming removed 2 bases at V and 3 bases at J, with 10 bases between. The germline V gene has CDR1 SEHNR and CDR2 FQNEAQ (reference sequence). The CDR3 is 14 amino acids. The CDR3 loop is CASSLQGRDTEAFF. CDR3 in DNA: TGTGCCAGCAGCTTACAGGGGAGGGACACTGAAGCTTTCTTT. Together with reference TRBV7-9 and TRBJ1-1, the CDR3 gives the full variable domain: DTGVSQNPRHKITKRGQNVTFRCDPISEHNRLYWYRQTLGQGPEFLTYFQNEAQLEKSRLLSDRFSAERPKGSFSTLEIQRTEQGDSAMYLCASSLQGRDTEAFFGQGTRLTVV.

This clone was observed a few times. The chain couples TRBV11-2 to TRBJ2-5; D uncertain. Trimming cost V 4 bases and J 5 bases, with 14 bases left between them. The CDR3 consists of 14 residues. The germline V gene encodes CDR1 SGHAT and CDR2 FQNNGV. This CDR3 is CASSSPSIGETQYF. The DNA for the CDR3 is TGTGCCAGCAGCTCCCCATCGATCGGGGAGACCCAGTACTTC.

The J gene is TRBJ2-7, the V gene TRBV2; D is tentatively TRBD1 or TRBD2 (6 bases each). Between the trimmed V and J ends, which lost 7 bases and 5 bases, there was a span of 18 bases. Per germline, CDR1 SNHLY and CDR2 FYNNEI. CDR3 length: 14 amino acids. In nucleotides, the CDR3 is TGTGCCAGCAAAAAAGGGGGGTTTCCCCACGAGCAGTACTTC. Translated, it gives CASKKGGFPHEQYF.

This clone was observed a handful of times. This CDR3 reads CASSEPGTGVYNEQFF. The CDR3 bases are TGTGCCAGCAGTGAGCCCGGGACAGGGGTGTACAATGAGCAGTTCTTC. The V and J genes are TRBV25-1 and TRBJ2-1; 10 bases are a match to TRBD1. Germline V gene lookup returns CDR1 MGHDK and CDR2 SYGVNS. The CDR3 has 16 amino acids. J gave up 4 bases and V 3 bases, and 6 bases lay outside the gene matches.

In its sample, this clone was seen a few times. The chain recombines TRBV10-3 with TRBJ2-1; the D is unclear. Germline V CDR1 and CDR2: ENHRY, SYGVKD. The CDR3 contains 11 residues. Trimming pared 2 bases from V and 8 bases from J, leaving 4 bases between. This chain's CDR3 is CAISEVHEQFF. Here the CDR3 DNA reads TGTGCCATCAGTGAGGTCCATGAGCAGTTCTTC.

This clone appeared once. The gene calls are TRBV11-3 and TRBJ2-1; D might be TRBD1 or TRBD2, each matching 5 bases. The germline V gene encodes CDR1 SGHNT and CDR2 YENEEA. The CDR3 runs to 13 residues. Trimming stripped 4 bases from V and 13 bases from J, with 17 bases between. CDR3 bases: TGTGCCAGCAGCTCCCCGGGGACCAGCTATCAGTTCTTC. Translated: CASSSPGTSYQFF.

The CDR3 nucleotides are TGTGCCTGGAATGCGCAGCCCCTCACAGATACGCAGTATTTT. It specifies CAWNAQPLTDTQYF. The rearrangement links TRBV30 to TRBJ2-3; D is unclear. The CDR3 contains 14 residues. From germline, CDR1 is GTSNPN and CDR2 SVGIG (reference sequence). V shed 4 bases and J shed 2 bases, with 13 bases lying between them.

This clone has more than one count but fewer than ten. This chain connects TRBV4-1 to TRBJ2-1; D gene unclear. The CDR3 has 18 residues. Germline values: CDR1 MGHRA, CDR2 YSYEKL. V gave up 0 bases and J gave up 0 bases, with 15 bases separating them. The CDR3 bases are TGCGCCAGCAGCCAAGATCAGAGGAAGGGTGTCTCCTACAATGAGCAGTTCTTC. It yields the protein CASSQDQRKGVSYNEQFF.